This T cell receptor beta chain is drawn from a study of blood T cell repertoires in COVID-19. Study at large: Sites across the United States, Italy and Spain contributed samples from acute and convalescent COVID-19. PBMCs, B-cell-depleted T cells, or T cells were the source of the cDNA or gDNA that made up the material.

Authors' analysis steps: The authors estimated nucleated cell counts from reference gene primer amplification. The assay was immunoSEQ multiplex PCR, and TCRdb's table has in-frame clones only and misses some. V and J calls and clone size follow that table, whereas D and trimming were derived from the DNA. The sample has 200,000 to 250,000 clones, roughly four fifths seen once; the top ten hold roughly 3%. The CDR3 covers 13 residues. Trimming stripped 8 bases from V and 0 bases from J, with 8 bases between. Germline CDR1 reads MNHEY; CDR2 reads SMNVEV (reference sequence). This clonotype was obtained from a woman in her thirties who had recovered from COVID-19. Source material: peripheral blood. The chain couples TRBV27 to TRBJ2-1, with D tentatively TRBD2 (6 bases). This CDR3 reads CASLGGSYNEQFF. CDR3 nucleotides: TGTGCCAGCCTCGGGGGCTCCTACAATGAGCAGTTCTTC.